A single TCR beta chain is shown here with its context. Its antigen has not been determined. Base quality data are lacking; no much larger clone is found one base away. The library was produced with the immunoSEQ multiplex PCR assay. The hsTCRB Kit was used according to the manufacturer's protocol to amplify rearranged TCR beta chain sequences. Sequencing of TCRB libraries was carried out on an Illumina MiSeq. The study's own analysis went as follows. The proprietary platform of the kit vendor was used for demultiplexing, trimming and gene mapping. TCRdb limited this immuneACCESS table to in-frame rearrangements with V and J called. A share of clones is missing; checked studies link under half to unresolved V genes, and the rest is unexplained. V and J calls and clone size are copied from that table; D and trimming were computed from the DNA. This sample holds fewer than 35,000 clones; over 60% were observed only once. The ten largest clones capture around 7.6% of the sample.

The CDR3 contains 14 residues, cysteine and phenylalanine counted. Only the CDR3 DNA is retained, 42 bases long and in frame from the first base. V gives up 5 bases and J gives up 2 bases, and the segment between their germline ends measures 12 bases. Sequences MNHEY (CDR1) and SVGAGI (CDR2) are obtained from the germline V gene. The time point label on this specimen signifies: week 35, safety follow-up. Each vaccine dose was 300 ug of a 20-mer mutant IDH1 peptide in Montanide, given subcutaneously with topical imiquimod. Eight vaccinations were administered to patients in weeks 1, 3, 5, 7, 11, 15, 19 and 23, corresponding to visits V03 through V10. All donors had newly diagnosed IDH1-mutant astrocytomas of WHO grade 3 or 4 that showed loss of nuclear ATRX. The samples were drawn from NOA16, a multicentre, single-arm, open-label phase I trial in Germany that tested a mutant IDH1 peptide vaccine in humans for the first time. Genomic DNA for TCRB sequencing was isolated from EDTA blood with the DNeasy Blood and Tissue Kit.

The sample belongs to a study of a mutant IDH1 vaccine in newly diagnosed glioma (dated by TCRdb to the early 2020s). Regarding the research as a whole: Vaccination started 4-6 weeks after radiotherapy alone, or was given together with temozolomide cycles in the groups whose treatment included chemotherapy. Of the roughly 34 treated patients, approximately 62% were male and 37.5% were female, and the mean age was approximately 40 years. Before enrollment, patients had received standard therapy of radiotherapy alone, temozolomide alone, or radiochemotherapy with temozolomide; most received the combination. Visit V12 was the week-35 safety follow-up and visit V13 was the week-47 end of study. Peripheral blood samples were drawn at six visits, namely V03 (baseline), V05, V07, V10, V12 and V13. Longitudinal TCRB deep sequencing was done for 25 treated patients, wherever samples were available for exploratory analyses. Results and caveats for the whole study, not just this receptor: According to the authors, sample limitations meant that analyses of patient blood samples could not be reproduced. Pseudoprogression appeared unrelated to alterations in the top peripheral T cell clonotypes detected by TCRB sequencing. PBMC samples for TCRB deep sequencing were selected based on availability. Vaccine-induced immune responses across multiple MHC alleles were detected in about 93% of patients.

The chain uses TRBV6-5 and TRBJ1-2; the D segment cannot be called with confidence. The input for sequencing was PBMCs, taken from a glioma patient whose treatment included an IDH1 peptide vaccine. This TCR was recovered from a man aged 45-65 years with glioma. The DNA reads as follows: TGTGCCAGCAGTCGGTCCGACATCAACTATGGCTACACCTTC. Translated, it gives CASSRSDINYGYTF.